These 20 T cell receptor beta chains came from one sample sequenced in a study of sequential checkpoint blockade in melanoma (dated by TCRdb to about 2019). Read against the paper, the sample's treatment or condition label means: randomized to nivolumab then ipilimumab (arm A) or the reverse (arm B). Libraries were made using the immunoSEQ multiplex PCR assay. The immuneACCESS repertoire file appears here via TCRdb, limited to in-frame rearrangements. These files lack a portion of the clones; in checked studies, under half of the deficit traces to unresolved V genes, and the cause of the others is not known. In this sample the table shows about 19,000 clones, around two thirds of which occur a single time. The ten largest clones add up to approximately 20% of the sample. The material was CD8+ T cells sorted from blood (inferred from file names), obtained from a patient given nivolumab and ipilimumab in sequence. The origin of the receptors is a human donor with melanoma.

This chain connects TRBV7-9 to TRBJ2-3, with 7 bases identical to TRBD2. Trimming removed 7 bases from V and 5 bases from J; junction bases left unmatched: 9. The CDR3 covers 14 residues. CDR1 SEHNR and CDR2 FQNEAQ come from the germline V gene (reference sequence). This chain's CDR3 is CASIQQERGDTQYF. The DNA for the CDR3 is TGTGCCAGCATACAGCAGGAGCGGGGAGATACGCAGTATTTT.

This clone was observed a few times. J is TRBJ2-2 and V is TRBV30; perhaps TRBD2 as D (7 bases). The ends were cut back, 4 bases at V and 5 bases at J, with 23 bases in the middle. This CDR3 is 17 amino acids long. The germline V gene encodes CDR1 GTSNPN and CDR2 SVGIG (reference sequence). The DNA of the CDR3 is TGTGCCTGGAAGGCCGCGGGGGCGGGACGGGGAACCGGGGAGCTGTTTTTT. Amino acid sequence: CAWKAAGAGRGTGELFF.

This sequence joins TRBV19 and TRBJ1-1; 10 bases fit TRBD1. The V gene's germline CDR1 is LNHDA and CDR2 SQIVND (reference sequence). The trim removed 2 bases at V and 5 bases at J, leaving 11 bases unmatched. The CDR3 has 17 amino acids. This CDR3 reads CASSIMDRGYLRTEAFF. In DNA, the CDR3 is TGTGCCAGTAGTATAATGGACAGGGGGTATTTAAGGACTGAAGCTTTCTTT. The full variable domain, rest sourced from reference TRBV19 and TRBJ1-1, is DGGITQSPKYLFRKEGQNVTLSCEQNLNHDAMYWYRQDPGQGLRLIYYSQIVNDFQKGDIAEGYSVSREKKESFPLTVTSAQKNPTAFYLCASSIMDRGYLRTEAFFGQGTRLTVV.

The chain carries TRBV7-6 and TRBJ2-1, with a weak D call TRBD2 (5 bases). There are 18 residues in the CDR3. CDR1 is SGHVS, CDR2 FNYEAQ, per germline. V lost 5 bases and J 9 bases, leaving 29 bases between the germline ends. CDR3 in amino acids: CASSDPKEGEWVQFEQFF. The CDR3 DNA follows: TGTGCCAGCAGCGACCCGAAAGAGGGCGAATGGGTACAGTTTGAGCAGTTCTTC.

The chain combines TRBV7-8 with TRBJ1-2; 7 bases are a match to TRBD1. The CDR3 is made up of 15 amino acids. J lost 6 bases, V lost 5 bases, and 12 bases had no gene match. Germline V gene lookup returns CDR1 SGHVS and CDR2 FQNEAQ. CDR3 loop: CASSPGGGGGDGYTF. The CDR3 region has the DNA TGTGCCAGCAGCCCGGGAGGGGGAGGGGGCGATGGCTACACCTTC. Full variable domain (missing parts from reference TRBV7-8 and TRBJ1-2): GAGVSQSPRYKVAKRGQDVALRCDPISGHVSLFWYQQALGQGPEFLTYFQNEAQLDKSGLPSDRFFAERPEGSVSTLKIQRTQQEDSAVYLCASSPGGGGGDGYTFGSGTRLTVV.

The chain has TRBV6-5 and TRBJ1-1; 7 nucleotides match TRBD1. Germline V lookup: CDR1 MNHEY, CDR2 SVGAGI. The junction had 2 bases not matched to a gene; V was cut back by 6 bases and J by 1 base. CDR3 length: 13 residues. For the CDR3, the DNA is TGTGCCAGCAGCGACAGGGAGAACACTGAAGCTTTCTTT. Protein product: CASSDRENTEAFF.

The chain recombines TRBV2 with TRBJ2-3; 7 bases fit TRBD2. The CDR3 consists of 15 residues. The germline V gene has CDR1 SNHLY and CDR2 FYNNEI. V gave up 1 base and J gave up 3 bases; unmatched junction bases: 4. The chain's CDR3 is CASSEDAGATDTQYF. CDR3 coding DNA: TGTGCCAGCAGTGAAGATGCGGGAGCAACAGATACGCAGTATTTT.

This rearrangement joins TRBV13 to TRBJ2-7; TRBD2 agrees at 11 bases. The V gene's germline CDR1 is PRHDT and CDR2 FYEKMQ (reference sequence). The CDR3 runs 17 residues. V shed 2 bases, J shed 7 bases, and the junction held 13 bases outside the gene matches. The CDR3 loop reads CASSLRMGLAGGGEQYF. In nucleotides, the CDR3 is TGTGCCAGCAGCTTAAGGATGGGCCTAGCGGGAGGCGGGGAGCAGTACTTC.

This chain links TRBV20-1 with TRBJ2-7; unclear D gene. From germline, CDR1 is DFQATT and CDR2 SNEGSKA (reference sequence). This CDR3 is built from 11 residues. The V end lost 6 bases, the J end lost 3 bases, and 9 bases lay between the germline ends. In nucleotides, the CDR3 is TGCAGTGCCGACAAGAGCTACGAGCAGTACTTC. It encodes CSADKSYEQYF.

The sample holds one count of this clone. V gene TRBV18 combines with J gene TRBJ2-5; 8 bases match TRBD1. This CDR3 is 14 amino acids long. The V segment lost 0 bases and the J segment 4 bases; nucleotides outside the gene matches: 1. Germline CDR1 reads KGHSH; CDR2 reads LQKENI. The CDR3 coding sequence is TGTGCCAGCTCACCACCGACAGGGGTAGAGACCCAGTACTTC. Encoded protein: CASSPPTGVETQYF. Variable domain in full (rest from reference TRBV18 and TRBJ2-5): NAGVMQNPRHLVRRRGQEARLRCSPMKGHSHVYWYRQLPEEGLKFMVYLQKENIIDESGMPKERFSAEFPKEGPSILRIQQVVRGDSAAYFCASSPPTGVETQYFGPGTRLLVL.

V is TRBV19 and J is TRBJ1-1, with a weak D call TRBD1 (5 bases). With 4 bases removed from V and 0 bases from J, the gap between germline ends came to 21 bases. The CDR3 runs 18 residues. Germline V gives CDR1 LNHDA, CDR2 SQIVND (reference sequence). CDR3 sequence reads: CASSTIIAGPSMNTEAFF. CDR3 nucleotides: TGTGCCAGTAGTACAATCATAGCGGGACCCTCTATGAACACTGAAGCTTTCTTT.

This clone was counted a few times. V is TRBV2 and J is TRBJ2-7; 13 bases are a match to TRBD2. Germline V gene lookup returns CDR1 SNHLY and CDR2 FYNNEI. With V trimmed by 8 bases and J by 0 bases, 13 bases remained unmatched. CDR3 length: 18 amino acids. In DNA, the CDR3 is TGTGCCAGCGGCCTGACTAGCGGGAGGCCGTTTAGCTCCTACGAGCAGTACTTC. Translation: CASGLTSGRPFSSYEQYF.

J is TRBJ1-1 and V is TRBV27; 11 bases agree with TRBD1. J gave up 0 bases and V 1 base, and 7 bases lay outside the gene matches. The CDR3 spans 18 residues. Germline V CDR1 and CDR2: MNHEY, SMNVEV (reference sequence). The DNA for the CDR3 is TGTGCCAGCAGTTTATGGGACAGGGGGGGACCCTTGAACACTGAAGCTTTCTTT. Translating gives CASSLWDRGGPLNTEAFF.

This clone was observed a few times. This sequence joins TRBV28 and TRBJ1-3; D unresolved. This CDR3 has 16 amino acids. V dropped 6 bases and J dropped 0 bases, with 15 bases sitting between them. CDR1 and CDR2 (germline): MDHEN, SYDVKM. This CDR3 is CASSPPGRDSGNTIYF. The CDR3 coding sequence is TGTGCCAGCAGCCCTCCCGGACGGGACTCTGGAAACACCATATATTTT.

In its sample, this clone is medium-sized. This chain uses TRBV23-1 with TRBJ2-4; 8 positions agree with TRBD1. TRBV23-1 has ORF status, its function being uncertain. Germline trimming cut 7 bases from V and 2 bases from J; bases unmatched to any gene: 13. The CDR3 runs 17 residues. The CDR3 DNA follows: TGCGCCAGCATTGCCACCTTGGACAGGGACCCCAAAAACATTCAGTACTTC. Protein: CASIATLDRDPKNIQYF.

This chain joins TRBV30 and TRBJ1-1; D may be TRBD1 (6 bases). Germline V gene sequence: CDR1 GTSNPN, CDR2 SVGIG (reference sequence). Between the trimmed V and J ends, which lost 0 bases and 1 base, there was a span of 9 bases. The CDR3 extends over 14 amino acids. CDR3 nucleotides: TGTGCCTGGAGTGTAGGGGGGGCGAACACTGAAGCTTTCTTT. Protein sequence: CAWSVGGANTEAFF. Drawing the rest from reference TRBV30 and TRBJ1-1, the complete variable domain is SQTIHQWPATLVQPVGSPLSLECTVEGTSNPNLYWYRQAAGRGLQLLFYSVGIGQISSEVPQNLSASRPQDRQFILSSKKLLLSDSGFYLCAWSVGGANTEAFFGQGTRLTVV.

This clone was seen more than once but under ten times. The chain couples TRBV21-1 to TRBJ2-1; no DNA check was done on the table's D call, TRBD2. TRBV21-1 is assigned pseudogene status. The CDR3 is 15 amino acids. CDR3 sequence (DNA): TGTGCCAGCAGCAAGGCGGGATCCGGCGGCAATGAGCAGTTCTTC. This gives the protein CASSKAGSGGNEQFF.

This chain links TRBV19 with TRBJ1-6, with 7 bases that match TRBD1. Germline CDR1 LNHDA, CDR2 SQIVND (reference sequence). Trimming cost V 9 bases and J 9 bases; bases outside gene matches: 5. The CDR3 has 12 residues. Here the CDR3 reads CASRQGSSPLHF. CDR3 coding DNA: TGTGCCAGCAGACAGGGTAGTTCACCCCTCCACTTT.

V usage is TRBV6-4 and J usage is TRBJ2-1; the match to TRBD1 covers 9 bases. The CDR3 extends over 14 amino acids. V lost 2 bases to trimming and J lost 8 bases; unmatched junction nucleotides: 4. The germline V gene encodes CDR1 MRHNA and CDR2 SNTAGT. CDR3 nucleotides: TGTGCCAGCAGTGACGGGACAGGGAGCGATGAGCAGTTCTTC. Translated, it gives CASSDGTGSDEQFF.

This chain links TRBV6-5 with TRBJ1-2; possible D gene TRBD1, 6 bases. Per the germline V gene, CDR1 is MNHEY and CDR2 is SVGAGI. V lost 6 bases, J lost 3 bases, and 14 bases lay in between. The CDR3 loop spans 14 amino acids. The CDR3 region has the DNA TGTGCCAGCAGGATAACAGGGTACGACTATGGCTACACCTTC. Translating gives CASRITGYDYGYTF.